The 11 T cell receptor beta chains in this list originate from one sample, sequenced in a study of response to subunit inactivated influenza vaccine. TCRdb passed the RT-PCR reads through MiXCR, listing each CDR3 protein once. Among hundreds of thousands of distinct CDR3 sequences, about 10% were seen once, and the ten largest hold more than 10%. Sequenced here: PBMCs from blood, sampled roughly 45 days after vaccination. These receptors originate from a man aged 45-65 years who received an inactivated influenza vaccine.

The chain has TRBV5-4 and TRBJ2-7; TRBD1 matches at 9 bases. V trimming: 4 bases; J trimming: 5 bases; junction bases outside the gene matches: 7. The CDR3 is 14 amino acids. Germline V gives CDR1 SGHNT, CDR2 YYREEE (reference sequence). The CDR3 spells CASSPRDRANEQYF. CDR3 coding DNA: TGTGCCAGCAGCCCCCGGGACAGGGCGAACGAGCAGTACTTC.

This clonotype appeared a few times. V is TRBV24-1 and J is TRBJ2-3; D perhaps matches TRBD1 (6 bases). The germline V gene encodes CDR1 KGHDR and CDR2 SFDVKD. This CDR3 spans 13 amino acids. V was shortened by 8 bases and J by 1 base, with 9 bases between the two germline ends. This CDR3 reads CATKQGGTDTQYF. DNA of the CDR3: TGTGCCACCAAACAGGGCGGCACAGATACGCAGTATTTT.

This clonotype was detected a few times. The chain combines TRBV4-3 with TRBJ1-1; 7 nucleotides agree with TRBD1. The CDR3 is 19 residues long. The germline gives CDR1 LGHNA, CDR2 YSLEER. J gave up 0 bases and V 2 bases, and 15 bases lay outside the gene matches. The CDR3 reads CASSQNLGTAVYMNTEAFF. The CDR3 region has the DNA TGCGCCAGCAGCCAAAACCTTGGGACAGCCGTTTATATGAACACTGAAGCTTTCTTT.

A few counts support this clonotype. The J gene is TRBJ2-5, the V gene TRBV27; the match to TRBD2 covers 9 bases. In germline, CDR1 is MNHEY, CDR2 SMNVEV (reference sequence). V lost 3 bases, J lost 2 bases, and 4 bases stayed unmatched. CDR3 length equals 15 residues. Here the CDR3 DNA reads TGTGCCAGCAGTTTGAGCGGGGGGCCACAAGAGACCCAGTACTTC. The encoded protein is CASSLSGGPQETQYF.

The sample holds a few counts of this clonotype. The J gene is TRBJ2-7, the V gene TRBV7-2; D call uncertain. The germline V gene encodes CDR1 SGHTA and CDR2 FQGNSA. The V gene lost 0 bases and the J gene lost 5 bases, with 8 bases spanning the gap. The CDR3 spans 13 residues. The CDR3 spells CASSLAWMDEQYF. As DNA, the CDR3 is TGTGCCAGCAGCTTAGCATGGATGGACGAGCAGTACTTC.

V and J are TRBV20-1 and TRBJ2-5, with D unclear. Germline V lookup: CDR1 DFQATT, CDR2 SNEGSKA (reference sequence). The V end was cut by 5 bases, the J end by 2 bases, with 18 bases between. This CDR3 has 15 residues. The CDR3 sequence: CSAGFRGRVQETQYF. The DNA for the CDR3 is TGCAGTGCTGGGTTCCGAGGACGGGTGCAAGAGACCCAGTACTTC.

This clonotype was detected ten times or more. V usage is TRBV20-1 and J usage is TRBJ2-3; D perhaps matches TRBD2 (5 bases). CDR3 size: 15 residues. V lost 3 bases and J 5 bases, leaving 18 bases between the germline ends. The germline V gene encodes CDR1 DFQATT and CDR2 SNEGSKA (reference sequence). In DNA, the CDR3 is TGCAGTGCTAGGCCTGAACTAGTCTCCAAAGATACGCAGTATTTT. This codes for CSARPELVSKDTQYF.

The chain links TRBV5-1 to TRBJ2-5; 14 bases align to TRBD2. Per the germline V gene, CDR1 is SGHRS and CDR2 is YFSETQ. J lost 3 bases, V lost 3 bases, and 1 base had no gene match. This CDR3 has 15 residues. CDR3 in DNA: TGCGCCAGCAGCTGGACTAGCGGGGGGAAAGAGACCCAGTACTTC. Residues: CASSWTSGGKETQYF.

V is TRBV4-1 and J is TRBJ1-4; no reliable D call. V lost 0 bases and J lost 11, with 16 bases in between. This CDR3 has 15 residues. Germline V gene data show CDR1 as MGHRA and CDR2 as YSYEKL. The CDR3 region is CASSQDHTSSRKLFF. CDR3 DNA sequence: TGCGCCAGCAGCCAAGATCACACCTCTAGTAGGAAACTGTTTTTT.

The chain couples TRBV7-2 to TRBJ2-1; TRBD2 agrees at 8 bases. Trimming at V came to 6 bases and at J to 2 bases, leaving 9 bases not matched to a gene. This CDR3 is built from 16 residues. Germline V gene data show CDR1 as SGHTA and CDR2 as FQGNSA. The CDR3 DNA is TGTGCCAGCAGATCCAAACTAGCGGAGACCTACAATGAGCAGTTCTTC. Its translation: CASRSKLAETYNEQFF.

This chain links TRBV4-3 with TRBJ2-7, with 8 positions matching TRBD2. The CDR3 consists of 15 residues. CDR1 is LGHNA, CDR2 YSLEER, per germline. J lost 3 bases, V lost 1 base, and 5 bases had no gene match. CDR3 coding DNA: TGCGCCAGCAGCCAAGTGCGGGGGGCCCTCTACGAGCAGTACTTC. This codes for CASSQVRGALYEQYF.